A single sample is the source of the 16 T cell receptor beta chains below, sequenced in a study of T cells in tuberculosis. This table comes from immunoSEQ multiplex PCR, and its TCRdb copy is limited to in-frame clones, with some not included. The sample has 35,000 to 45,000 clones, about 94% seen once. What was sequenced was PBMCs. The receptors were sampled from a donor aged 10-35 years with latent tuberculosis or without tuberculosis infection. Some clones in this sample may be carry-over from other donors' samples.

This chain joins TRBV30 and TRBJ1-2, with TRBD1 matching over 8 bases. CDR1 GTSNPN and CDR2 SVGIG come from the germline V gene (reference sequence). The CDR3 is 15 residues long. V lost 8 bases and J lost 0; bases outside the gene matches: 11. The CDR3 sequence: CAAGGARATNYGYTF. The DNA of the CDR3 is TGTGCCGCAGGGGGCGCCAGGGCTACTAACTATGGCTACACCTTC.

The V and J genes are TRBV30 and TRBJ2-5; D not certain. CDR1 is GTSNPN and CDR2 is SVGIG in the germline V gene (reference sequence). The CDR3 is made up of 11 amino acids. V lost 1 base and J lost 4, with 4 bases in between. The CDR3, as DNA: TGTGCCTGGAGTGACTTAGAGACCCAGTACTTC. Protein sequence: CAWSDLETQYF.

The rearrangement uses TRBV4-1 and TRBJ1-5; no clear D gene. The CDR3 is 13 amino acids. V was trimmed by 1 base and J by 5 bases, leaving 6 bases between them. Germline-derived CDR1 and CDR2 are MGHRA and YSYEKL. The CDR3 DNA reads as TGCGCCAGCAGCCAAGCCGGGGATCAGCCCCAGCATTTT. Residues: CASSQAGDQPQHF.

The chain has TRBV7-9 and TRBJ1-5, with D tentatively TRBD1 (6 bases). Germline V lookup: CDR1 SEHNR, CDR2 FQNEAQ (reference sequence). Trimming left V 1 base short and J 3 bases short, with 19 bases between. This CDR3 is 18 amino acids long. This CDR3 is CASSLGGHTQGPNQPQHF. CDR3 nucleotides: TGTGCCAGCAGCTTAGGAGGACACACTCAGGGGCCCAATCAGCCCCAGCATTTT.

The chain carries TRBV6-5 and TRBJ1-1, with D maybe TRBD1 (6 bases). The germline gives CDR1 MNHEY, CDR2 SVGAGI. Trimming left V 0 bases short and J 3 bases short, with 8 bases between. CDR3 length: 14 amino acids. CDR3 in amino acids: CASSYSRQDTEAFF. The CDR3 nucleotides read TGTGCCAGCAGTTACTCGAGACAGGACACTGAAGCTTTCTTT.

This clone appeared a single time. The chain carries TRBV28 and TRBJ2-5; D unclear. The CDR3 is made up of 11 amino acids. Germline V gene data show CDR1 as MDHEN and CDR2 as SYDVKM. The ends were cut back, 6 bases at V and 3 bases at J, with 5 bases in the middle. The DNA of the CDR3 is TGTGCCAGCAGCGACAAAGAGACCCAGTACTTC. Its protein is CASSDKETQYF.

The chain joins TRBV5-1 to TRBJ1-2; a possible D gene is TRBD1 (5 bases). The CDR3 has 15 amino acids. CDR1 and CDR2 (germline): SGHRS, YFSETQ. V was clipped by 3 bases and J by 8 bases, with 20 bases between them. The CDR3 protein is CASSSGSFGGKGYTF. CDR3 DNA: TGCGCCAGCAGCTCGGGCTCCTTCGGGGGGAAAGGCTACACCTTC.

The chain carries TRBV4-1 and TRBJ2-7, with a tentative D call TRBD2 (6 bases). This CDR3 is 16 amino acids long. Germline loops: CDR1 MGHRA, CDR2 YSYEKL. Trimming removed 3 bases from V and 0 bases from J, with 15 bases in between. The CDR3 is CASSQRSSDPSYEQYF. CDR3 in DNA: TGCGCCAGCAGCCAGAGATCTAGCGACCCCTCCTACGAGCAGTACTTC.

This sequence joins TRBV5-4 and TRBJ2-3; 8 bases line up with TRBD1. V dropped 0 bases and J dropped 4; count of bases not matched to a gene: 1. CDR1 and CDR2 from the germline V gene are SGHNT and YYREEE (reference sequence). This CDR3 spans 14 amino acids. CDR3 sequence reads: CASSLEQGADTQYF. As DNA, the CDR3 is TGTGCCAGCAGCTTGGAACAGGGGGCAGATACGCAGTATTTT. Based on the CDR3 plus reference TRBV5-4 and TRBJ2-3, the full variable domain is ETGVTQSPTHLIKTRGQQVTLRCSSQSGHNTVSWYQQALGQGPQFIFQYYREEENGRGNFPPRFSGLQFPNYSSELNVNALELDDSALYLCASSLEQGADTQYFGPGTRLTVL.

This clone has a handful of counts. For the CDR3, the DNA is TGTGCCAGCAGCTTAGGGCAGGGGTATGGCTACACCTTC. The encoded protein is CASSLGQGYGYTF. The V gene is TRBV7-9, the J gene TRBJ1-2, with D perhaps TRBD1 (6 bases). The germline gives CDR1 SEHNR, CDR2 FQNEAQ (reference sequence). This CDR3 contains 13 residues. Trimming pared 1 base from V and 5 bases from J, leaving 8 bases between.

V gene TRBV29-1 combines with J gene TRBJ2-2, with D maybe TRBD1 (5 bases). The V gene lost 1 base and the J gene lost 5 bases, with 11 bases spanning the gap. Germline loops: CDR1 SQVTM, CDR2 ANQGSEA. The CDR3 covers 14 residues. The CDR3 reads CSVEAGRATGELFF. For the CDR3, the DNA is TGCAGCGTTGAAGCCGGCAGGGCAACCGGGGAGCTGTTTTTT.

This chain joins TRBV5-4 and TRBJ2-1, with TRBD2 matching over 11 bases. Germline V gene sequence: CDR1 SGHNT, CDR2 YYREEE (reference sequence). Trimming cost V 1 base and J 7 bases; bases outside gene matches: 1. The CDR3 spans 14 residues. The CDR3 here is CASSLPSGGNEQFF. In DNA, the CDR3 is TGTGCCAGCAGCTTGCCTAGCGGGGGGAATGAGCAGTTCTTC.

The chain carries TRBV4-3 and TRBJ1-1; D ambiguous. Germline-derived CDR1 and CDR2 are LGHNA and YSLEER. The CDR3 consists of 14 residues. V was shortened by 1 base and J by 1 base, with 7 bases between the two germline ends. The CDR3 region has the DNA TGCGCCAGCAGCCAAGGCAGAACGAACACTGAAGCTTTCTTT. Translated: CASSQGRTNTEAFF.

V usage is TRBV28 and J usage is TRBJ1-2; 10 positions agree with TRBD1. The germline V gene has CDR1 MDHEN and CDR2 SYDVKM. With 4 bases clipped from V and 0 bases from J, the junction kept 8 bases outside the gene matches. This CDR3 region has 17 residues. The CDR3 spells CASSSRRDRGSNYGYTF. The CDR3 DNA reads as TGTGCCAGCAGTTCCCGCCGGGACAGGGGATCTAACTATGGCTACACCTTC.

The chain links TRBV2 to TRBJ2-5; TRBD2 agrees at 10 bases. Germline V CDR1 and CDR2: SNHLY, FYNNEI. V shed 4 bases, J shed 1 base, and the junction held 3 bases outside the gene matches. The CDR3 loop spans 15 amino acids. The CDR3 nucleotides read TGTGCCAGCAGTGTACTAGCGGGGCTCCAAGAGACCCAGTACTTC. Encoded protein: CASSVLAGLQETQYF. Full variable domain (remainder filled in from reference TRBV2 and TRBJ2-5): EPEVTQTPSHQVTQMGQEVILRCVPISNHLYFYWYRQILGQKVEFLVSFYNNEISEKSEIFDDQFSVERPDGSNFTLKIRSTKLEDSAMYFCASSVLAGLQETQYFGPGTRLLVL.

The chain carries TRBV6-4 and TRBJ2-2, with 7 bases fitting TRBD2. The length of the CDR3 is 17 residues. Germline lookup yields CDR1 MRHNA and CDR2 SNTAGT. The junction had 8 bases not matched to a gene; V was cut back by 0 bases and J by 4 bases. The CDR3 region has the DNA TGTGCCAGCAGTGACTCCCCGGGGAGCGGGGTCACCGGGGAGCTGTTTTTT. Translating gives CASSDSPGSGVTGELFF.